The following is a TCR beta chain sequence with its context. This sample was included in a study of PD-L1 blockade in urothelial cancer. This CDR3 contains 15 residues. With 6 bases clipped from V and 4 bases from J, the junction kept 5 bases outside the gene matches. In germline, CDR1 is MNHEY, CDR2 SVGAGI. Measured with immunoSEQ multiplex PCR; TCRdb has only the in-frame clones, and not every one. The table has about 39,000 clones, approximately 90% seen once. The sample's time point: pretreatment peripheral blood. This chain links TRBV6-5 with TRBJ1-5; 11 bases match TRBD1. The sequencing here drew on PBMCs, taken around atezolizumab (anti-PD-L1) treatment. The sequence was collected from a woman aged 60 to 75 with urothelial cancer. Here the CDR3 DNA reads TGTGCCAGCAGGAAAGGGACAGGGGGAAATCAGCCCCAGCATTTT. It encodes CASRKGTGGNQPQHF.